A single sample gave rise to the 6 T cell receptor beta chains below, sequenced in a study of blood T cell repertoires in COVID-19. Only in-frame clones appear in the TCRdb table, and some are missing; sequencing was by immunoSEQ multiplex PCR. The data contain roughly 56,000 clones, about nine tenths of them singletons. Source material: peripheral blood. These receptors were taken from a middle-aged man with active COVID-19.

The V gene is TRBV25-1, the J gene TRBJ2-5; TRBD2 agrees at 14 bases. The CDR3 totals 14 residues. CDR1 and CDR2 from the germline V gene are MGHDK and SYGVNS. J gave up 5 bases and V 6 bases, and 2 bases lay outside the gene matches. The CDR3 coding sequence is TGTGCCAGCAGCGGACTAGCGGGGGGTGAGACCCAGTACTTC. This sequence encodes CASSGLAGGETQYF.

This chain links TRBV30 with TRBJ2-2; D gene ambiguous. CDR3 length equals 12 residues. V lost 3 bases and J 5 bases, leaving 7 bases between the germline ends. CDR1 and CDR2 from the germline V gene are GTSNPN and SVGIG (reference sequence). This CDR3 is CAWSPFTGELFF. DNA for the CDR3: TGTGCCTGGAGCCCGTTTACCGGGGAGCTGTTTTTT.

This clone was observed once. This chain joins TRBV7-2 and TRBJ2-3, with 7 bases lining up with TRBD2. V lost 0 bases to trimming and J lost 6 bases; unmatched junction nucleotides: 6. Germline V CDR1 and CDR2: SGHTA, FQGNSA. The length of the CDR3 is 15 residues. The CDR3 nucleotides read TGTGCCAGCAGCTTAGCGGGAGGGCCTTCTGATACGCAGTATTTT. Protein product: CASSLAGGPSDTQYF.

The CDR3: CASRSLAGGHEQYF. DNA for the CDR3: TGCGCCAGCAGAAGCCTAGCGGGAGGACACGAGCAGTACTTC. The chain employs TRBV5-1 and TRBJ2-7, with 11 bases aligning to TRBD2. V trimming: 5 bases; J trimming: 5 bases; junction bases outside the gene matches: 6. CDR1 and CDR2 (germline): SGHRS, YFSETQ. CDR3 size: 14 residues.

The chain is built from TRBV18 and TRBJ2-1; TRBD2 agrees at 7 bases. Germline V lookup: CDR1 KGHSH, CDR2 LQKENI. The junction had 7 bases not matched to a gene; V was cut back by 2 bases and J by 6 bases. This CDR3 spans 15 amino acids. The CDR3 is CASSPTSGGSNEQFF. The CDR3 bases are TGTGCCAGCTCACCAACTTCGGGAGGAAGCAATGAGCAGTTCTTC.

The chain carries TRBV7-9 and TRBJ2-2, with no clear D. CDR1 is SEHNR, CDR2 FQNEAQ, per germline (reference sequence). Trimming stripped 5 bases from V and 4 bases from J, with 8 bases between. The CDR3 totals 13 residues. The CDR3 coding sequence is TGTGCCAGCAGCCCCACCGGCACCGGGGAGCTGTTTTTT. This sequence encodes CASSPTGTGELFF.